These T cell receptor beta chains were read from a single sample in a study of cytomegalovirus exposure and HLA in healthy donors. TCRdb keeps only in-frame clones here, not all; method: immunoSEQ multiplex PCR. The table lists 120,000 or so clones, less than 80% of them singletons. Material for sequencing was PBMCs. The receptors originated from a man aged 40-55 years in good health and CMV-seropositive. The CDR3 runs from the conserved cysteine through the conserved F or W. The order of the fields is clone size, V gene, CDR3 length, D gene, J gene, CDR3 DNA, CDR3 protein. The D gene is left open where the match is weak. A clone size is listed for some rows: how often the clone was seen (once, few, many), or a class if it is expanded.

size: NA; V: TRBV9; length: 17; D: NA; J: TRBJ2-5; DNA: TGTGCCAGCAGCGTAGGGACAGGCCGGACTAGCCGAGAGACCCAGTACTTC; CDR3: CASSVGTGRTSRETQYF
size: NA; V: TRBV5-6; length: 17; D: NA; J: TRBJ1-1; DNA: TGTGCCAGCAGCTTGGCCTTTGGCGGGATTATGAACACTGAAGCTTTCTTT; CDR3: CASSLAFGGIMNTEAFF
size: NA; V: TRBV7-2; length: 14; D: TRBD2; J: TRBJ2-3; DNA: TGTGCCAGCAGTCGGGGACTAGCAGCAGATACGCAGTATTTT; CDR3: CASSRGLAADTQYF
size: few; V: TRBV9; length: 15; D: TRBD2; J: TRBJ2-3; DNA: TGTGCCAGCAGCCCCAGCGGGAGGGGCACAGATACGCAGTATTTT; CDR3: CASSPSGRGTDTQYF
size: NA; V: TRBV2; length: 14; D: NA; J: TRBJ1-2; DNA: TGTGCCAGCAGGAGGGCCGGGACAAACCATGGCTACACCTTC; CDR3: CASRRAGTNHGYTF
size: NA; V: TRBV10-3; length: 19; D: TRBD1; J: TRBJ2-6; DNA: TGTGCCATCAACCCGGGACAGGGGCTCCCCATCTCTGGGGCCAACGTCCTGACTTTC; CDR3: CAINPGQGLPISGANVLTF
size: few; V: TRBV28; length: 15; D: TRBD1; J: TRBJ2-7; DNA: TGTGCCAGCAGTCATAGACAGGGGGGTTCGGACGAGCAGTACTTC; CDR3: CASSHRQGGSDEQYF
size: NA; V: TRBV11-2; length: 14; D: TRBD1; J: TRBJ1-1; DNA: TGTGCCAGCAGCTGGACAGGGAAGAACACTGAAGCTTTCTTT; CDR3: CASSWTGKNTEAFF
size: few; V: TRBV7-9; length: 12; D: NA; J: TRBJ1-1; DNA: TGTGCCAGCAGCTGGAGCGACACTGAAGCTTTCTTT; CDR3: CASSWSDTEAFF
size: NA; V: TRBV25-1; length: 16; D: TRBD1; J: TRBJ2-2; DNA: TGTGCCAGCAGTGATCCTCAGGGGGCGGTGACCGGGGAGCTGTTTTTT; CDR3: CASSDPQGAVTGELFF
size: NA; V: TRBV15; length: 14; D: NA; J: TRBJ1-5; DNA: TGTGCCACCAGCAGAGATCTCGGGAATCAGCCCCAGCATTTT; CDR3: CATSRDLGNQPQHF
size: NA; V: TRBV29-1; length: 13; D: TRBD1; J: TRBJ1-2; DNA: TGCAGCGTTTCGACAGGGTGGTCGGATGGCTACACCTTC; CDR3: CSVSTGWSDGYTF
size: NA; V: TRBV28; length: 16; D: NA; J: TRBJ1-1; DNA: TGTGCCAGCAGTCCTACAGGGAGTTGGCAGAACACTGAAGCTTTCTTT; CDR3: CASSPTGSWQNTEAFF
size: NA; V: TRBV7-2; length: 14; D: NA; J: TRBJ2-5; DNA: TGTGCCAGCAGCTTAGCGGGGCAGCAAGAGACCCAGTACTTC; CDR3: CASSLAGQQETQYF
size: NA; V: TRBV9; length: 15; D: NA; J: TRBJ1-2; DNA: TGTGCCAGCAGCGTAGAAACAGGGCCCTTCTATGGCTACACCTTC; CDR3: CASSVETGPFYGYTF
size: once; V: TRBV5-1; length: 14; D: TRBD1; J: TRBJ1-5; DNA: TGCGCCAGCAGCTTGGCGACAGGGGCTCAGCCCCAGCATTTT; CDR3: CASSLATGAQPQHF
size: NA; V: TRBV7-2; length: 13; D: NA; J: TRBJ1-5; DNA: TGTGCCAGCAGCTTAGGTCCTAATCAGCCCCAGCATTTT; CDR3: CASSLGPNQPQHF
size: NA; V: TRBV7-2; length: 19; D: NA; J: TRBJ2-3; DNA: TGTGCCAGCAGCTTAGTGACAGCCGGGACTGCCCTTAGCACAGATACGCAGTATTTT; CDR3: CASSLVTAGTALSTDTQYF
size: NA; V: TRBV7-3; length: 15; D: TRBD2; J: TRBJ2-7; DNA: TGTGCCAGCAGCTTAGAAGCGGGAGCGCTCTACGAGCAGTACTTC; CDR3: CASSLEAGALYEQYF
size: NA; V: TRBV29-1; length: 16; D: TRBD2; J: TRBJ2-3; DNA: TGCAGCGTGGGAGGGACTAGCGGGACTCCCGTGGATACGCAGTATTTT; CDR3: CSVGGTSGTPVDTQYF
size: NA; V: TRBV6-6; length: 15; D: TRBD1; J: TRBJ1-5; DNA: TGTGCCAGCAGTCCTAAGCGAGGGGGCTTGCAGCCCCAGCATTTT; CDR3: CASSPKRGGLQPQHF
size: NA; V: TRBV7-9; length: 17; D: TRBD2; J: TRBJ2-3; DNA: TGTGCCAGCAGCTTCTCTAGCGGGGGAACTAGCACAGATACGCAGTATTTT; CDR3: CASSFSSGGTSTDTQYF
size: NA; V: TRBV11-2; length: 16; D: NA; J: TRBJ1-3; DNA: TGTGCCAGCAGCCTACTGGGACTTAACTCTGGAAACACCATATATTTT; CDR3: CASSLLGLNSGNTIYF
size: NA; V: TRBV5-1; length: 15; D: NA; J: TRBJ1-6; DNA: TGCGCCAGCAGCTTGTCGCGGGAGGGAAATTCACCCCTCCACTTT; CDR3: CASSLSREGNSPLHF
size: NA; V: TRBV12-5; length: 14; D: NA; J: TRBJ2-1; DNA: TGTGCTAGTGGTTTACCGGGACTGTACAATGAGCAGTTCTTC; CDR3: CASGLPGLYNEQFF
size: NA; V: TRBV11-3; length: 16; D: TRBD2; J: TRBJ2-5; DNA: TGTGCCAGCAGCTTTGGGACTAGCGGGGGCCGGGAGACCCAGTACTTC; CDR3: CASSFGTSGGRETQYF